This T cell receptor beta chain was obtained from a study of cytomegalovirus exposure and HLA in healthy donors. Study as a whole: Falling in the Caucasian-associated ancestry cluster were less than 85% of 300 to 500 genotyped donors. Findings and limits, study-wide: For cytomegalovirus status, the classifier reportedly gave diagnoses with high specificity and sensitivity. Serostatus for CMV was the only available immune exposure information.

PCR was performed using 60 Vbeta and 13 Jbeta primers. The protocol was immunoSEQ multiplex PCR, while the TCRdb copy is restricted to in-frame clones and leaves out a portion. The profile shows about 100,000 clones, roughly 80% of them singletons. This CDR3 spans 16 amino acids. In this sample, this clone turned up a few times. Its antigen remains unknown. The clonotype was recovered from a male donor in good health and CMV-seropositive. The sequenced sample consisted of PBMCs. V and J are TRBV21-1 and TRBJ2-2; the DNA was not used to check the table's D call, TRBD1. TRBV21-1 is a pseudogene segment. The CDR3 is CASTPSPGHNTGELFF. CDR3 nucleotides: TGTGCCAGCACCCCATCTCCGGGACACAACACCGGGGAGCTGTTTTTT.